This is a list of T cell receptor beta chains from one sample in a study of T cell responses to AZD1222 COVID-19 vaccine. Assay used: immunoSEQ multiplex PCR; TCRdb lists only in-frame clones, some missing. The top ten clones hold 1.5% to 2% of a sample with about 130,000 clones, 92% of them seen once. The source material was peripheral blood, sampled on day 0 of AZD1222 vaccination. These receptors all come from an adult in good health. Each CDR3 is given with its conserved first and last residue. Fields, in order: D gene, clone size, J gene, V gene, CDR3 protein, CDR3 DNA. D genes are given only for firm matches. Some rows have no size entry. The others give once, few or many, or a class for an expanded clone.

TRBD2 . TRBJ2-1 TRBV5-4 CASSTGTSPNEQFF TGTGCCAGCAGCACCGGGACTAGCCCCAATGAGCAGTTCTTC
. . TRBJ1-4 TRBV5-1 CASSSQGTTNEKLFF TGCGCCAGCAGTTCCCAGGGAACAACTAATGAAAAACTGTTTTTT
. . TRBJ1-1 TRBV7-9 CASSPWDRLNTEAFF TGTGCCAGCAGCCCTTGGGACCGACTGAACACTGAAGCTTTCTTT
. . TRBJ2-2 TRBV9 CASSPRLNTGELFF TGTGCCAGCAGCCCCCGGCTGAACACCGGGGAGCTGTTTTTT
TRBD1 . TRBJ2-2 TRBV7-7 CASSPGQGLNTGELFF TGTGCTAGCAGCCCCGGACAGGGTCTGAACACCGGGGAGCTGTTTTTT
. . TRBJ2-2 TRBV7-2 CASRFPGSLTGELFF TGTGCCAGCAGATTCCCGGGATCTCTCACCGGGGAGCTGTTTTTT
. few TRBJ1-1 TRBV7-9 CASSFGGGTEAFF TGTGCCAGCAGCTTCGGGGGGGGAACTGAAGCTTTCTTT
. . TRBJ2-3 TRBV9 CASSPSGLPTDTQYF TGTGCCAGCAGCCCAAGCGGGCTCCCCACAGATACGCAGTATTTT
. few TRBJ1-1 TRBV7-2 CASSLVGAGTEAFF TGTGCCAGCAGCTTAGTCGGGGCTGGCACTGAAGCTTTCTTT
. . TRBJ2-5 TRBV10-3 CAISLDFRETQYF TGTGCCATCAGTTTGGACTTTCGAGAGACCCAGTACTTC
. . TRBJ1-4 TRBV4-1 CASSQVDRDEKLFF TGCGCCAGCAGCCAGGTGGACCGTGATGAAAAACTGTTTTTT
. . TRBJ2-7 TRBV29-1 CSLAEGGEQYF TGCAGCTTAGCGGAGGGGGGTGAGCAGTACTTC
TRBD1 . TRBJ1-4 TRBV3-1/TRBV3-2 CASTVDRGGEKLFF TGTGCCAGCACCGTGGACAGGGGAGGTGAAAAACTGTTTTTT
. . TRBJ2-1 TRBV7-8 CASSLGADYNEQFF TGTGCCAGCAGCTTAGGGGCTGATTACAATGAGCAGTTCTTC
. few TRBJ1-2 TRBV5-8 CASVRGLDGYTF TGTGCCAGCGTCAGGGGTCTGGATGGCTACACCTTC
. . TRBJ2-6 TRBV7-2 CASSLEPGANVLTF TGTGCCAGCAGCTTAGAGCCTGGGGCCAACGTCCTGACTTTC
. . TRBJ1-4 TRBV4-1 CASSQDPLTGVNEKLFF TGCGCCAGCAGCCAAGATCCCCTAACAGGAGTTAATGAAAAACTGTTTTTT
. . TRBJ2-7 TRBV27 CASSSTRSGSYEQYF TGTGCCAGCAGTAGTACTCGATCGGGCTCCTACGAGCAGTACTTC
. once TRBJ1-2 TRBV28 CASWRNNRANYGYTF TGTGCCAGCTGGCGGAATAACAGAGCTAACTATGGCTACACCTTC
. . TRBJ2-1 TRBV12-3/TRBV12-4 CASSLQDEQFF TGTGCCAGCAGCCTGCAGGATGAGCAGTTCTTC
TRBD1 . TRBJ2-3 TRBV6-5 CASSYSGQGTDTQYF TGTGCCAGCAGTTACTCTGGACAGGGGACAGATACGCAGTATTTT
TRBD1 . TRBJ2-3 TRBV18 CASSPGQETTDTQYF TGTGCCAGCTCACCGGGACAGGAGACCACAGATACGCAGTATTTT
TRBD2 . TRBJ2-5 TRBV4-1 CASSQVTSGEYQETQYF TGCGCCAGCAGCCAGGTAACTAGCGGAGAGTACCAAGAGACCCAGTACTTC
. . TRBJ1-6 TRBV7-2 CASSLAGAGVRSPLHF TGTGCCAGCAGCTTAGCGGGGGCGGGCGTCCGATCACCCCTCCACTTT
. . TRBJ1-2 TRBV3-1/TRBV3-2 CASSQVLWNGYTF TGTGCCAGCAGCCAAGTTTTGTGGAATGGCTACACCTTC
TRBD1 . TRBJ2-1 TRBV5-5 CASSLSGQRDNEQFF TGTGCCAGCAGCTTGTCGGGACAGCGAGACAATGAGCAGTTCTTC
. . TRBJ1-2 TRBV18 CASSPRRTDYGYTF TGTGCCAGCTCACCACGTCGGACAGACTATGGCTACACCTTC
TRBD1 . TRBJ1-1 TRBV11-2 CASSLGRGQGIPEAFF TGTGCCAGCAGCTTAGGGAGGGGACAGGGGATCCCTGAAGCTTTCTTT
TRBD1 . TRBJ2-5 TRBV6-5 CASRGQGYETQYF TGTGCCAGCAGGGGACAGGGATACGAGACCCAGTACTTC
. once TRBJ1-2 TRBV2 CASNRNLYGYTF TGTGCCAGCAATAGGAACCTCTATGGCTACACCTTC
. . TRBJ1-5 TRBV7-9 CASSVTGSNQPQHF TGTGCCAGCAGCGTTACAGGGAGCAATCAGCCCCAGCATTTT
TRBD1 . TRBJ2-7 TRBV4-2 CASSQVTGEGFYEQYF TGTGCCAGCAGCCAAGTGACAGGGGAAGGGTTCTACGAGCAGTACTTC
TRBD2 . TRBJ2-7 TRBV23-1 CARVSGGGYEQYF TGCGCCAGGGTTAGCGGGGGGGGTTACGAGCAGTACTTC
. . TRBJ1-1 TRBV28 CASTPDGLNTEAFF TGTGCCAGCACCCCGGACGGACTGAACACTGAAGCTTTCTTT
. . TRBJ2-7 TRBV6-5 CATHSGTRSYEQYF TGTGCCACCCACTCGGGTACCCGCTCCTACGAGCAGTACTTC
TRBD1 . TRBJ2-7 TRBV4-3 CASSTQDRAGHEQYF TGCGCCAGCAGCACCCAGGACAGGGCGGGCCACGAGCAGTACTTC
. . TRBJ2-5 TRBV7-8 CASSRTETQYF TGTGCCAGCAGCCGAACAGAGACCCAGTACTTC
TRBD1 . TRBJ1-2 TRBV2 CASTPGQGYGYTF TGTGCCAGCACCCCCGGACAGGGGTACGGCTACACCTTC
. . TRBJ2-1 TRBV19 CASSIGEVAPFF TGTGCCAGTAGTATAGGAGAGGTGGCCCCGTTCTTC
. . TRBJ1-2 TRBV23-1 CASSHLGHNYGYTF TGCGCCAGCAGTCACCTGGGACACAACTATGGCTACACCTTC
TRBD1 . TRBJ2-7 TRBV29-1 CSVLRDRGEYEQYF TGCAGCGTCCTCCGGGACAGGGGGGAATACGAGCAGTACTTC